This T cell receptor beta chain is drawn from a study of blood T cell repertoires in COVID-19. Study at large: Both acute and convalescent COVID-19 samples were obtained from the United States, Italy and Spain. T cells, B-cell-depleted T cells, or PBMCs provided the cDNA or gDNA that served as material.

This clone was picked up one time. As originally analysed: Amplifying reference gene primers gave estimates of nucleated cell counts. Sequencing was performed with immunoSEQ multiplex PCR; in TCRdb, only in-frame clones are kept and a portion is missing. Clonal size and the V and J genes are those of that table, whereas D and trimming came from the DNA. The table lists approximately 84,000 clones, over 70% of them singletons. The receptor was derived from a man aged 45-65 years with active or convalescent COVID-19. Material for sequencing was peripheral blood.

CDR3 loop: CASSPGREGGTQYF. CDR3 DNA: TGTGCCAGCTCACCCGGGAGGGAAGGAGGAACGCAGTATTTT. The rearrangement uses TRBV18 and TRBJ2-3; 8 nucleotides agree with TRBD2. The CDR3 consists of 14 residues. V trimming: 3 bases; J trimming: 9 bases; junction bases outside the gene matches: 8. Looked up from germline, CDR1 is KGHSH and CDR2 is LQKENI. Using reference TRBV18 and TRBJ2-3 for the parts outside the CDR3, the full variable domain is NAGVMQNPRHLVRRRGQEARLRCSPMKGHSHVYWYRQLPEEGLKFMVYLQKENIIDESGMPKERFSAEFPKEGPSILRIQQVVRGDSAAYFCASSPGREGGTQYFGPGTRLTVL.